The clone carrying this T cell receptor (beta chain) was recorded at least ten times. It was RNA transcripts that yielded the amplified TCR beta CDR3 regions. Initially, a first-round RT-PCR of the TCR CDR3 employed the HTBI primer set. A single record per CDR3 protein comes from TCRdb applying MiXCR to the multiplex PCR reads. The sample lists a few hundred thousand distinct CDR3 sequences; under 25% were seen once. The data were taken from a study of T cells in Graves' hyperthyroidism and ophthalmopathy. Researchers barred patients who had uncontrolled infection, other autoimmune disease, pregnancy or lactation. Sequences were obtained from blood. This TCR was recovered from a woman aged 50 to 60 with Graves' hyperthyroidism.

The CDR3 DNA sequence: TGTGCCAGCAGACCGCCAGCCTTCTACGAGCAGTACTTC. Encoded protein: CASRPPAFYEQYF. The chain combines TRBV28 with TRBJ2-7; D uncertain. Germline-derived CDR1 and CDR2 are MDHEN and SYDVKM. Trimming left V 6 bases short and J 3 bases short, with 12 bases between. This CDR3 spans 13 amino acids.